These 27 T cell receptor beta chains share one sample of origin, sequenced in a study of OX40 agonist ivuxolimab in advanced cancers. Repertoires were generated with immunoSEQ multiplex PCR, while TCRdb's copy carries only in-frame clones and drops some. This table has approximately 80,000 clones, approximately 85% appearing once. The sample here was CD4+ or CD8+ T cells sorted from blood, taken in a trial of the OX40 agonist ivuxolimab. The source is an adult with an advanced solid tumor such as melanoma, head and neck, liver or kidney cancer.

The gene calls are TRBV2 and TRBJ2-7, with D perhaps TRBD1 or TRBD2 (5 bases each). Germline lookup yields CDR1 SNHLY and CDR2 FYNNEI. The V end lost 0 bases, the J end lost 6 bases, and 15 bases lay between the germline ends. This CDR3 has 15 residues. In nucleotides, the CDR3 is TGTGCCAGCAGTGAAGCGACAGCGGCCGTTTCCGAGCAGTACTTC. It encodes CASSEATAAVSEQYF.

The V and J genes are TRBV20-1 and TRBJ2-7; no reliable D call. The length of the CDR3 is 10 residues. Deletions cut 3 bases from V and 5 bases from J, with 5 bases between. From germline, CDR1 is DFQATT and CDR2 SNEGSKA (reference sequence). CDR3 in amino acids: CSASIHEQYF. DNA of the CDR3: TGCAGTGCTAGTATTCACGAGCAGTACTTC.

This chain joins TRBV27 and TRBJ2-1; D remains ambiguous. V was clipped by 5 bases and J by 0 bases, with 5 bases between them. The length of the CDR3 is 13 residues. The germline CDR1 and CDR2 sequences are MNHEY and SMNVEV (reference sequence). The CDR3 nucleotides are TGTGCCAGCAGTCCCAACTCCTACAATGAGCAGTTCTTC. Its translation is CASSPNSYNEQFF.

J is TRBJ2-3 and V is TRBV7-2; D unclear. The CDR3 consists of 19 residues. Germline CDR1 SGHTA, CDR2 FQGNSA. V was cut by 1 base and J by 0 bases, with 20 bases left in between. CDR3 region: CASSLGSDTMGTSTDTQYF. DNA for the CDR3: TGTGCCAGCAGCTTAGGGTCAGACACGATGGGTACTAGCACAGATACGCAGTATTTT.

The J gene is TRBJ2-7, the V gene TRBV4-3; D possibly matches TRBD1 or TRBD2 (5 bases each). Trimming removed 0 bases at V and 2 bases at J, with 8 bases between. Germline CDR1 and CDR2: LGHNA and YSLEER. The CDR3 sequence is 14 residues long. CDR3 loop: CASSQDPGPYEQYF. The CDR3 coding sequence is TGCGCCAGCAGCCAAGACCCGGGACCCTACGAGCAGTACTTC.

As regards this clone: The same CDR3 arises from other DNA sequences in this sample as well. V is TRBV2 and J is TRBJ2-7, with D maybe TRBD1 (6 bases). CDR1 SNHLY and CDR2 FYNNEI come from the germline V gene. The CDR3 covers 13 residues. The V and J ends lost 3 bases and 3 bases respectively, with 9 bases between them. The CDR3: CASSEDRNYEQYF. CDR3 coding DNA: TGTGCCAGCAGTGAGGACAGAAACTACGAGCAGTACTTC. The whole variable domain, remainder taken from reference TRBV2 and TRBJ2-7, is EPEVTQTPSHQVTQMGQEVILRCVPISNHLYFYWYRQILGQKVEFLVSFYNNEISEKSEIFDDQFSVERPDGSNFTLKIRSTKLEDSAMYFCASSEDRNYEQYFGPGTRLTVT.

V gene TRBV27 combines with J gene TRBJ1-5; D is unresolved. CDR1 and CDR2 (germline): MNHEY, SMNVEV (reference sequence). Between the trimmed V and J ends, which lost 5 bases and 0 bases, there was a span of 11 bases. CDR3 length equals 15 residues. The CDR3 DNA sequence: TGTGCCAGCAGTCAAAGTCAGTATAGCAATCAGCCCCAGCATTTT. This translates into CASSQSQYSNQPQHF.

This clone was counted only a few times. The chain uses TRBV28 and TRBJ1-2; D is undetermined. There are 11 residues in the CDR3. Germline values: CDR1 MDHEN, CDR2 SYDVKM. Trimming pared 7 bases from V and 3 bases from J, leaving 6 bases between. This CDR3 reads CASNRDYGYTF. The DNA for the CDR3 is TGTGCCAGCAACAGAGACTATGGCTACACCTTC.

This clone was observed a handful of times. Other DNA sequences in the sample encode the same CDR3. The rearrangement uses TRBV7-2 and TRBJ2-2; D is undetermined. Trimming pared 0 bases from V and 0 bases from J, leaving 5 bases between. The CDR3 sequence is 15 residues long. Germline-derived CDR1 and CDR2 are SGHTA and FQGNSA. The CDR3: CASSLAIANTGELFF. As DNA, the CDR3 is TGTGCCAGCAGCTTAGCGATAGCGAACACCGGGGAGCTGTTTTTT.

The rearrangement joins TRBV6-6 to TRBJ2-1; TRBD1 matches at 9 bases. CDR3 length equals 13 residues. J was trimmed by 10 bases and V by 8 bases; bases with no gene match: 9. Germline assignment: CDR1 MNHNY and CDR2 SVGAGI (reference sequence). The CDR3 bases are TGTGCCAGCCGCCCGGGACAGGGTCGAGAGCAGTTCTTC. Translating gives CASRPGQGREQFF.

This clone was detected only once. DNA of the CDR3: TGCGCCAGCAGCCAGGGGACGGGCTTTACAGATACGCAGTATTTT. It is translated as CASSQGTGFTDTQYF. The chain carries TRBV5-1 and TRBJ2-3, with D maybe TRBD1 (6 bases). The CDR3 is 15 amino acids. CDR1 is SGHRS, CDR2 YFSETQ, per germline. V lost 4 bases and J 3 bases, leaving 15 bases between the germline ends.

The chain joins TRBV5-6 to TRBJ2-1; either TRBD1 or TRBD2 may supply D (7 bases each). The V and J ends lost 4 bases and 4 bases respectively, with 15 bases between them. CDR3 length equals 15 residues. Germline V gene data show CDR1 as SGHDT and CDR2 as YYEEEE. CDR3 sequence (DNA): TGTGCCAGCAGCCAGCGGGACAGACGTTACAATGAGCAGTTCTTC. Protein: CASSQRDRRYNEQFF.

V usage is TRBV5-1 and J usage is TRBJ2-5, with TRBD1 identical over 10 bases. The CDR3 sequence is 15 residues long. The V gene's germline CDR1 is SGHRS and CDR2 YFSETQ. The ends lost 4 bases at V and 4 bases at J; junction bases unmatched: 7. The CDR3 nucleotides are TGCGCCAGCAGCCGATGGACAGGGGGGAGAGAGACCCAGTACTTC. Translation gives CASSRWTGGRETQYF.

The count of this clone is one. This chain connects TRBV4-1 to TRBJ2-5, with a tentative D call TRBD1 (5 bases). Germline V CDR1 and CDR2: MGHRA, YSYEKL. V gave up 0 bases and J gave up 7 bases, with 12 bases separating them. CDR3 size: 14 residues. The CDR3, as DNA: TGCGCCAGCAGCCAAGATGTGCAGGGCGGGACCCAGTACTTC. Encoded protein: CASSQDVQGGTQYF.

The chain is built from TRBV4-1 and TRBJ2-1; TRBD2 agrees at 9 bases. V was pared by 1 base and J by 4 bases, with 8 bases of the junction left unmatched. The CDR3 extends over 17 amino acids. CDR1 MGHRA and CDR2 YSYEKL come from the germline V gene. CDR3 region: CASSQVASGTTYNEQFF. In nucleotides, the CDR3 is TGCGCCAGCAGCCAAGTGGCTAGCGGGACTACTTACAATGAGCAGTTCTTC.

The chain has TRBV27 and TRBJ1-3, with D unresolved. Germline lookup yields CDR1 MNHEY and CDR2 SMNVEV (reference sequence). The CDR3 runs 17 residues. The V end lost 6 bases, the J end lost 0 bases, and 18 bases lay between the germline ends. CDR3: CASRDFAGGSSGNTIYF. CDR3 coding DNA: TGTGCCAGCAGGGATTTCGCCGGAGGGAGCTCTGGAAACACCATATATTTT.

This sequence joins TRBV5-1 and TRBJ2-5, with D unclear. The V gene's germline CDR1 is SGHRS and CDR2 YFSETQ. Trimming shortened V by 1 base and J by 14 bases, and 18 bases separated the two germline ends. This CDR3 spans 13 amino acids. The CDR3 here is CASSLSGYSTPYF. For the CDR3, the DNA is TGCGCCAGCAGCTTGTCCGGCTATTCTACCCCCTACTTC.

The chain joins TRBV9 to TRBJ2-5; 9 bases are shared with TRBD1. Germline lookup yields CDR1 SGDLS and CDR2 YYNGEE. The J segment lost 5 bases and the V segment lost 3 bases, leaving 5 bases of the junction unmatched. This CDR3 spans 14 amino acids. CDR3 residues: CASSESGTGETQYF. The CDR3 DNA reads as TGTGCCAGCAGCGAATCCGGGACAGGGGAGACCCAGTACTTC.

This rearrangement joins TRBV9 to TRBJ1-1, with no clear D. The germline gives CDR1 SGDLS, CDR2 YYNGEE. Between the trimmed V and J ends, which lost 4 bases and 0 bases, there was a span of 7 bases. There are 13 residues in the CDR3. This CDR3 reads CASSPRLNTEAFF. In nucleotides, the CDR3 is TGTGCCAGCAGCCCACGATTGAACACTGAAGCTTTCTTT. The full variable domain, in which reference TRBV9 and TRBJ1-1 provide the parts outside the CDR3, is DSGVTQTPKHLITATGQRVTLRCSPRSGDLSVYWYQQSLDQGLQFLIQYYNGEERAKGNILERFSAQQFPDLHSELNLSSLELGDSALYFCASSPRLNTEAFFGQGTRLTVV.

The chain carries TRBV13 and TRBJ2-7; 9 bases agree with TRBD1. The germline gives CDR1 PRHDT, CDR2 FYEKMQ (reference sequence). This CDR3 region has 18 residues. The V and J ends lost 5 bases and 5 bases, in that order; junction bases with no gene match: 19. The CDR3 nucleotides are TGTGCCAGCAGCCCATTCTTAGGGGACAGGGAATCTCGTAACGAGCAGTACTTC. This codes for CASSPFLGDRESRNEQYF.

The chain joins TRBV5-1 to TRBJ2-2; D gene ambiguous. This CDR3 is built from 13 residues. Trimming took off 0 bases at V and 2 bases at J, with 2 bases between the two ends. Looked up from germline, CDR1 is SGHRS and CDR2 is YFSETQ. CDR3 bases: TGCGCCAGCAGCTTGGACAACACCGGGGAGCTGTTTTTT. It yields the protein CASSLDNTGELFF. Looking up the rest from reference TRBV5-1 and TRBJ2-2 gives the full variable domain: KAGVTQTPRYLIKTRGQQVTLSCSPISGHRSVSWYQQTPGQGLQFLFEYFSETQRNKGNFPGRFSGRQFSNSRSEMNVSTLELGDSALYLCASSLDNTGELFFGEGSRLTVL.

The rearrangement joins TRBV18 to TRBJ1-4, with 7 bases lining up with TRBD1. J gave up 11 bases and V 3 bases, and 21 bases lay outside the gene matches. The CDR3 has 18 amino acids. Per germline, CDR1 KGHSH and CDR2 LQKENI. The CDR3 nucleotides read TGTGCCAGCTCACCCTTTTTACTCGACAGGGCTGGTTCGACCAAACTGTTTTTT. Encoded protein: CASSPFLLDRAGSTKLFF.

The rearrangement links TRBV7-9 to TRBJ2-7; a weak D match, TRBD2 (6 bases). Per germline, CDR1 SEHNR and CDR2 FQNEAQ (reference sequence). The V end was cut by 5 bases, the J end by 6 bases, with 8 bases between. The CDR3 extends over 11 amino acids. The chain's CDR3 is CASSPGGEQYF. The CDR3 coding sequence is TGTGCCAGCAGCCCCGGGGGCGAGCAGTACTTC. Full variable domain (missing parts from reference TRBV7-9 and TRBJ2-7): DTGVSQNPRHKITKRGQNVTFRCDPISEHNRLYWYRQTLGQGPEFLTYFQNEAQLEKSRLLSDRFSAERPKGSFSTLEIQRTEQGDSAMYLCASSPGGEQYFGPGTRLTVT.

This clone was counted once. The gene calls are TRBV5-6 and TRBJ2-1, with D hard to call. The CDR3 loop spans 12 amino acids. Trimming took 4 bases from V and 9 from J, leaving 11 bases between them. Germline lookup yields CDR1 SGHDT and CDR2 YYEEEE. In DNA, the CDR3 is TGTGCCAGCAGCGCTTGGTTGTCTGAGCAGTTCTTC. Its protein product is CASSAWLSEQFF. The whole variable domain, remainder taken from reference TRBV5-6 and TRBJ2-1, is DAGVTQSPTHLIKTRGQQVTLRCSPKSGHDTVSWYQQALGQGPQFIFQYYEEEERQRGNFPDRFSGHQFPNYSSELNVNALLLGDSALYLCASSAWLSEQFFGPGTRLTVL.

This clone was counted a single time. The rearrangement links TRBV28 to TRBJ1-3; TRBD1 aligns across 9 bases. CDR1 MDHEN and CDR2 SYDVKM come from the germline V gene. Trimming removed 2 bases from V and 3 bases from J; junction bases left unmatched: 8. This CDR3 is 17 amino acids long. CDR3 sequence: CASSLPQGAVGGNTIYF. The CDR3 nucleotides are TGTGCCAGCAGTTTACCACAGGGGGCGGTGGGTGGAAACACCATATATTTT.

The V and J genes are TRBV5-5 and TRBJ2-7, with D possibly being TRBD2 (6 bases). Germline CDR1 and CDR2: SGHKS and YYEKEE (reference sequence). V lost 3 bases, J lost 3 bases, and 13 bases lay in between. The CDR3 covers 14 residues. CDR3 sequence: CASSYGVGSYEQYF. DNA of the CDR3: TGTGCCAGCAGCTACGGGGTCGGGAGCTACGAGCAGTACTTC.

This clone has a single count. This chain links TRBV11-3 with TRBJ2-7; no clear D gene. Germline assignment: CDR1 SGHNT and CDR2 YENEEA. Trimming took off 5 bases at V and 3 bases at J, with 17 bases between the two ends. The CDR3 contains 15 residues. CDR3 region: CASSHQSAPDYEQYF. The CDR3 DNA sequence: TGTGCCAGCAGCCACCAATCCGCTCCGGACTACGAGCAGTACTTC.